The next 7 T cell receptor beta chains were all read from a single sample in a study of cytomegalovirus exposure and HLA in healthy donors. Primers: 60 Vbeta forward and 13 Jbeta reverse. The table came from immunoSEQ multiplex PCR; TCRdb's copy has only in-frame clones and leaves some out. Here the sample spans around 120,000 clones, approximately 72% being singletons. Input material: PBMCs. The receptor source for this set is a woman in her 40s in good health and CMV-seropositive.

V usage is TRBV7-9 and J usage is TRBJ2-7, with TRBD2 matching over 7 bases. The germline V gene has CDR1 SEHNR and CDR2 FQNEAQ (reference sequence). This CDR3 is 14 amino acids long. J gave up 6 bases and V 7 bases, and 12 bases lay outside the gene matches. The CDR3 DNA is TGTGCCAGCACCCCCCGGGCGGGGGTCCCCGAGCAGTACTTC. Encoded protein: CASTPRAGVPEQYF.

This clone was seen a few times. V usage is TRBV13 and J usage is TRBJ2-2; 8 bases agree with TRBD2. Germline V gives CDR1 PRHDT, CDR2 FYEKMQ (reference sequence). V lost 4 bases and J lost 1; bases outside the gene matches: 2. The CDR3 is 15 residues long. DNA for the CDR3: TGTGCCAGCAGCTCAGCGGGGGAGAACACCGGGGAGCTGTTTTTT. The encoded protein is CASSSAGENTGELFF.

This clone is labeled as medium-sized. This chain uses TRBV6-1 with TRBJ2-7; D is undetermined. In germline, CDR1 is MNHNS, CDR2 SASEGT. Trimming removed 3 bases at V and 3 bases at J, with 6 bases between. The CDR3 covers 12 residues. CDR3 coding DNA: TGTGCCAGCAGTGAGAGAGTCTACGAGCAGTACTTC. The encoded protein is CASSERVYEQYF.

The chain employs TRBV25-1 and TRBJ2-7, with D maybe TRBD2 (6 bases). Trimming shortened V by 1 base and J by 3 bases, and 10 bases separated the two germline ends. Per germline, CDR1 MGHDK and CDR2 SYGVNS. This CDR3 has 14 amino acids. CDR3 amino acids: CASSELPGDYEQYF. The CDR3 DNA follows: TGTGCCAGCAGTGAATTACCGGGGGACTACGAGCAGTACTTC.

The chain combines TRBV5-6 with TRBJ1-1, with 10 bases identical to TRBD1. This CDR3 has 16 amino acids. Germline V CDR1 and CDR2: SGHDT, YYEEEE. V trimming: 1 base; J trimming: 10 bases; junction bases outside the gene matches: 13. The CDR3 loop reads CASSLQTGGYLFLAFF. The CDR3 DNA reads TGTGCCAGCAGCTTGCAGACAGGGGGCTACCTTTTTCTAGCTTTCTTT.

V gene TRBV2 combines with J gene TRBJ2-1, with TRBD2 matching 9 bases. Germline V gives CDR1 SNHLY, CDR2 FYNNEI. This CDR3 spans 11 amino acids. The junction had 5 bases not matched to a gene; V was cut back by 7 bases and J by 13 bases. The CDR3 loop is CASTAGGSQFF. The CDR3 DNA is TGTGCCAGCACGGCGGGGGGGAGCCAGTTCTTC. Drawing the rest from reference TRBV2 and TRBJ2-1, the complete variable domain is EPEVTQTPSHQVTQMGQEVILRCVPISNHLYFYWYRQILGQKVEFLVSFYNNEISEKSEIFDDQFSVERPDGSNFTLKIRSTKLEDSAMYFCASTAGGSQFFGPGTRLTVL.

This chain connects TRBV7-8 to TRBJ1-2, with D perhaps matching TRBD1 (6 bases). V was cut by 5 bases and J by 8 bases, with 21 bases left in between. CDR3 length: 15 amino acids. Germline CDR1 reads SGHVS; CDR2 reads FQNEAQ. This CDR3 reads CASSPNRESTTGYTF. In DNA, the CDR3 is TGTGCCAGCAGCCCAAACAGGGAATCGACTACCGGCTACACCTTC. The whole variable domain, filled in from reference TRBV7-8 and TRBJ1-2, reads GAGVSQSPRYKVAKRGQDVALRCDPISGHVSLFWYQQALGQGPEFLTYFQNEAQLDKSGLPSDRFFAERPEGSVSTLKIQRTQQEDSAVYLCASSPNRESTTGYTFGSGTRLTVV.